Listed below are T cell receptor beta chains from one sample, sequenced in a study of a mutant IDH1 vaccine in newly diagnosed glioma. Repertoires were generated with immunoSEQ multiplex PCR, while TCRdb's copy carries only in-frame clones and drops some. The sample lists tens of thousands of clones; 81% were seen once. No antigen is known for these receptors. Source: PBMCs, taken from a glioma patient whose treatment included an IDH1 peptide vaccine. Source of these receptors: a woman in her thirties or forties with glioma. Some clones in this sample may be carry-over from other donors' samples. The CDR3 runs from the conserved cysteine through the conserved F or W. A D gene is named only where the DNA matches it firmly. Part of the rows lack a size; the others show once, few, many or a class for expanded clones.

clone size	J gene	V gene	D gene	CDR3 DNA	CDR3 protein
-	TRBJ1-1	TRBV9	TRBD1	TGTGCCAGCAGCGTAGTTCAGGGGGTGAACACTGAAGCTTTCTTT	CASSVVQGVNTEAFF
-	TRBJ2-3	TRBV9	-	TGTGCCAGCAGCTTAAACTCCAGGCTACTCCCCACAGATACGCAGTATTTT	CASSLNSRLLPTDTQYF
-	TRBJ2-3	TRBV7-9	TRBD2	TGTGCCAGCAGCTTAGGGGGAGGGCCAGATACGCAGTATTTT	CASSLGGGPDTQYF
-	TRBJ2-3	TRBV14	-	TGTGCCAGCAGCTCCACAGATACGCAGTATTTT	CASSSTDTQYF
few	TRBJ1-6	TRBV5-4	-	TGTGCCAGCAGCACCGGGCCCCTTAATTCACCCCTCCACTTT	CASSTGPLNSPLHF
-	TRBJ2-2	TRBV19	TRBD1	TGTGCCAGTAGGACAGGGGCGAACACCGGGGAGCTGTTTTTT	CASRTGANTGELFF
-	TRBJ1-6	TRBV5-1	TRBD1	TGCGCCAGCAGCCCCGGGACAGCGATTAATTCACCCCTCCACTTT	CASSPGTAINSPLHF
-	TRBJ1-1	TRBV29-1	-	TGCAGCGTTGATCAAGCTGGAGCCCGAGAAGCTTTCTTT	CSVDQAGAREAFF
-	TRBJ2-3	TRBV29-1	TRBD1	TGCAGCGTTGAGGAGGGCTCAGGGGGCGCAGATACGCAGTATTTT	CSVEEGSGGADTQYF
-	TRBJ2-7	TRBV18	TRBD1	TGTGCCAGCTCACCACAGGGGGCGCAGGACGAGCAGTACTTC	CASSPQGAQDEQYF
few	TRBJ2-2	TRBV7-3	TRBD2	TGTGCCAGCAGGCCACTAGCGGGGTTAGCCGCAGTCACCGGGGAGCTGTTTTTT	CASRPLAGLAAVTGELFF
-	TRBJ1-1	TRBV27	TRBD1	TGTGCCAGCCACGAACAGGGGGCGTTTGCTGAAGCTTTCTTT	CASHEQGAFAEAFF
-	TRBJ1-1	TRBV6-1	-	TGTGCCAGCAGTGTAGGAGCTTTCTTT	CASSVGAFF
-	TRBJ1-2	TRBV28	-	TGTGCCAGCAGTTTAACGGGACACGGTGGCTACACCTTC	CASSLTGHGGYTF
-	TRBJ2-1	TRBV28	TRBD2	TGTGCCAGCAGTTATAGCGGGGCCGCCTACAATGAGCAGTTCTTC	CASSYSGAAYNEQFF
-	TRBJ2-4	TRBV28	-	TGTGCCAGCAGTTTACGTGGGAAGTCAGCCAAAAACATTCAGTACTTC	CASSLRGKSAKNIQYF
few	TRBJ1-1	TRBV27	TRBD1	TGTGCCAGCAGTTTAAGGGCGCAGGGGGCTTATGCTTTCTTT	CASSLRAQGAYAFF
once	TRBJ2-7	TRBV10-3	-	TGTGCCATATGGGACGAGGTTAAGTACGAGCAGTACTTC	CAIWDEVKYEQYF
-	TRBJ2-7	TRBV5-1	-	TGCGCCAGCAGCTCAACAGCAGCCTACGAGCAGTACTTC	CASSSTAAYEQYF
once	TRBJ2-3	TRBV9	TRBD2	TGTGCCAGCAGCGAGGGACTAGCGGGAGGTACAGATACGCAGTATTTT	CASSEGLAGGTDTQYF
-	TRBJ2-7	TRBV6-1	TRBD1	TGTGCCAGCAGTGATGGACAGGCCGATTACGAGCAGTACTTC	CASSDGQADYEQYF
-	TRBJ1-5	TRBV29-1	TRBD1	TGCAGCGTTCTCGTCCAGACCGAGGGGGCAGGTAATCAGCCCCAGCATTTT	CSVLVQTEGAGNQPQHF
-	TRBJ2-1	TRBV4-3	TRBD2	TGCGCCAGCAGCCAAGATTGGACCAGCGGGGGTCCTCTACGGGAGCAGTTCTTC	CASSQDWTSGGPLREQFF
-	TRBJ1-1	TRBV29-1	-	TGCAGCGTCGCCTGGGGGTGGGGGGACACTGAAGCTTTCTTT	CSVAWGWGDTEAFF
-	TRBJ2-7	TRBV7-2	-	TGTGCCAGCAGCCCCCGTTTGTCCGAGCAGTACTTC	CASSPRLSEQYF
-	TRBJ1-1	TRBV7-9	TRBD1	TGTGCCAGCAGCTTACCAGGGGGGAACACTGAAGCTTTCTTT	CASSLPGGNTEAFF
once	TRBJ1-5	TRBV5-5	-	TGTGCCAGCAGCGCAGCCGGGGCGAGTTTTAGCAATCAGCCCCAGCATTTT	CASSAAGASFSNQPQHF
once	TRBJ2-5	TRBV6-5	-	TGTGCCAGCAGTTACTCACACAGCCAAGAGACCCAGTACTTC	CASSYSHSQETQYF
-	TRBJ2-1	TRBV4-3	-	TGCGCCAGCAGCCAAGACCAAGTCAATGAGCAGTTCTTC	CASSQDQVNEQFF
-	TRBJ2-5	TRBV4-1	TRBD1	TGCGCCAGCAGCACGGACAGGGATGGAGAGACCCAGTACTTC	CASSTDRDGETQYF
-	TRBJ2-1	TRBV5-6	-	TGTGCCAGCCCTACGGCCGGGGGAGGGGGCTACAATGAGCAGTTCTTC	CASPTAGGGGYNEQFF
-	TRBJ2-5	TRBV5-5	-	TGTGCCAGCAGCTTGGGGGCCCAAATTGGGGAGACCCAGTACTTC	CASSLGAQIGETQYF
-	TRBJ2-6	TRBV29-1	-	TGCAGCGCGACTTTACAGGGGGCCAACGTCCTGACTTTC	CSATLQGANVLTF
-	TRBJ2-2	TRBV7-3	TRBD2	TGTGCCAGCAGCTATGGCGGGGGGTTCGCGAACACCGGGGAGCTGTTTTTT	CASSYGGGFANTGELFF
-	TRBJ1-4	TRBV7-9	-	TGTGCCAGCAGCTTGGGACGTAATGAAAAACTGTTTTTT	CASSLGRNEKLFF
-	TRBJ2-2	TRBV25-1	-	TGTGCCAGCAGTGAGCGCCTCCAGGGGAACGGGGAGCTGTTTTTT	CASSERLQGNGELFF
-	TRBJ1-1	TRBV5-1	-	TGCGCCAGCAGCTTTGTCTTGAACACTGAAGCTTTCTTT	CASSFVLNTEAFF
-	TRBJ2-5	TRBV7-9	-	TGTGCCAGCAGCTGGGCACAACGGACAGCGCAAGAGACCCAGTACTTC	CASSWAQRTAQETQYF
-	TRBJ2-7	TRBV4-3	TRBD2	TGCGCCAGCAGCCAATTTATAGCGGGGGCGTCCTACGAGCAGTACTTC	CASSQFIAGASYEQYF
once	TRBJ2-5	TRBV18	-	TGTGCCAGCTCACCAGCGGTCCAAGAGACCCAGTACTTC	CASSPAVQETQYF
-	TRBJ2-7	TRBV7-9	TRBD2	TGTGCCAGCAGCTCCCGAGGTAGCGGGAGGGATTCCTACGAGCAGTACTTC	CASSSRGSGRDSYEQYF
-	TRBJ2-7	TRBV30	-	TGTGCCTGGAGCGGCTACGAGCAGTACTTC	CAWSGYEQYF